This T cell receptor beta chain was sequenced during a study of T cell responses to AZD1222 COVID-19 vaccine. Study-level findings and limits: Donors were chiefly white British, with a greater number of females, and clonal diversity was perhaps underestimated. Sampled repertoires all dated from after the peak T cell response. Baseline antibody screening turned up just six seropositive AZD1222 recipients.

Repertoires were generated with immunoSEQ multiplex PCR, while TCRdb's copy carries only in-frame clones and drops some. The sample consists of approximately 270,000 clones, around 92% of them appearing once. In the case of this clone: Its specificity is not known.

Both about-4-week and about-12-week second-dose recipients were combined. The CDR3 is 19 residues long. With V trimmed by 2 bases and J by 5 bases, 14 bases remained unmatched. Germline V lookup: CDR1 SGHRS, CDR2 YFSETQ. Source: peripheral blood, taken 28 days after the second AZD1222 dose. The clonotype was recovered from an adult who received the AZD1222 COVID-19 vaccine. The chain carries TRBV5-1 and TRBJ2-1; the match to TRBD2 covers 12 bases. CDR3 nucleotides: TGCGCCAGCAGCTTAACCGGGACTAGCGGGTACCGGCTTAACAATGAGCAGTTCTTC. Its translation is CASSLTGTSGYRLNNEQFF.